One sample yielded the 12 T cell receptor beta chains listed below, sequenced in a study of blood T cell repertoires in COVID-19. Produced via immunoSEQ multiplex PCR; TCRdb's table is partial and in-frame only. The table lists about 170,000 clones, approximately 77% of them singletons. The material sequenced was peripheral blood. The receptors originated from a woman at least 80 years old with active or convalescent COVID-19.

This clone was observed a few times. This rearrangement joins TRBV10-3 to TRBJ1-1, with D uncertain. The CDR3 has 13 residues. The V end was cut by 5 bases, the J end by 1 base, with 8 bases between. Germline V lookup: CDR1 ENHRY, CDR2 SYGVKD. The CDR3 loop reads CAISLGGNTEAFF. CDR3 coding DNA: TGTGCCATCAGTTTAGGAGGGAACACTGAAGCTTTCTTT.

This chain connects TRBV5-1 to TRBJ1-1, with D maybe TRBD1 (5 bases). V was cut by 3 bases and J by 1 base, with 16 bases left in between. This CDR3 is built from 16 residues. Germline V gives CDR1 SGHRS, CDR2 YFSETQ. CDR3 region: CASSWDQGNTNTEAFF. The CDR3 region has the DNA TGCGCCAGCAGCTGGGATCAGGGCAACACGAACACTGAAGCTTTCTTT.

The rearrangement uses TRBV9 and TRBJ1-5; D is perhaps TRBD1 (5 bases). The CDR3 is 14 residues long. Germline assignment: CDR1 SGDLS and CDR2 YYNGEE. The ends were cut back, 0 bases at V and 3 bases at J, with 7 bases in the middle. CDR3 protein: CASSVAGSNQPQHF. CDR3 nucleotides: TGTGCCAGCAGCGTAGCAGGGTCCAATCAGCCCCAGCATTTT.

The chain recombines TRBV11-2 with TRBJ2-5, with 9 positions matching TRBD2. CDR3 length equals 15 residues. The junction had 2 bases not matched to a gene; V was cut back by 2 bases and J by 1 base. Germline CDR1 reads SGHAT; CDR2 reads FQNNGV. The chain's CDR3 is CASSLNSGSQETQYF. In DNA, the CDR3 is TGTGCCAGCAGCTTAAATAGCGGGAGCCAAGAGACCCAGTACTTC.

V and J are TRBV7-3 and TRBJ2-1; TRBD1 matches 9 bases. With V trimmed by 4 bases and J by 3 bases, 4 bases remained unmatched. The CDR3 has 15 residues. Germline CDR1 and CDR2: SGHTA and FQGTGA. The CDR3 nucleotides read TGTGCCAGCAGCTCGGACAGGGGACACTACAATGAGCAGTTCTTC. Its protein is CASSSDRGHYNEQFF.

The chain uses TRBV19 and TRBJ2-7; TRBD1 agrees at 9 bases. Germline assignment: CDR1 LNHDA and CDR2 SQIVND (reference sequence). Germline trimming cut 3 bases from V and 0 bases from J; bases unmatched to any gene: 12. The CDR3 length is 18 residues. For the CDR3, the DNA is TGTGCCAGTAGTATTATCGGCCGGGGGACAGGGAGCTCCTACGAGCAGTACTTC. Amino acids: CASSIIGRGTGSSYEQYF. The variable domain in full, completed from reference TRBV19 and TRBJ2-7, reads DGGITQSPKYLFRKEGQNVTLSCEQNLNHDAMYWYRQDPGQGLRLIYYSQIVNDFQKGDIAEGYSVSREKKESFPLTVTSAQKNPTAFYLCASSIIGRGTGSSYEQYFGPGTRLTVT.

This rearrangement joins TRBV5-4 to TRBJ1-6, with D possibly TRBD1 on 6 matching bases. Germline V CDR1 and CDR2: SGHNT, YYREEE (reference sequence). V lost 0 bases to trimming and J lost 7 bases, with 14 bases between them. The CDR3 extends over 16 amino acids. CDR3 nucleotides: TGTGCCAGCAGCTTGGTTACAGGGCCGGGAAATTCACCCCTCCACTTT. This sequence encodes CASSLVTGPGNSPLHF.

The chain joins TRBV27 to TRBJ1-1; D unclear. Per germline, CDR1 MNHEY and CDR2 SMNVEV (reference sequence). Between the trimmed V and J ends, which lost 1 base and 7 bases, there was a span of 10 bases. This CDR3 spans 13 amino acids. This CDR3 reads CASSLWAGSEAFF. In DNA form, the CDR3 reads TGTGCCAGCAGTTTATGGGCAGGCAGTGAAGCTTTCTTT.

The J gene is TRBJ2-3, the V gene TRBV27; the match to TRBD2 covers 9 bases. The CDR3 extends over 14 amino acids. The V gene's germline CDR1 is MNHEY and CDR2 SMNVEV (reference sequence). Trimming removed 4 bases from V and 9 bases from J; junction bases left unmatched: 8. The CDR3 DNA follows: TGTGCCAGCAGTTATTCTAGCGGGGCTGTGACGCAGTATTTT. Translation: CASSYSSGAVTQYF.

The CDR3 reads CASSFRLGNEQFF. The CDR3, as DNA: TGTGCCAGCAGCTTTCGGCTAGGCAATGAGCAGTTCTTC. The chain joins TRBV11-3 to TRBJ2-1, with D hard to call. V lost 3 bases and J 6 bases, leaving 9 bases between the germline ends. This CDR3 spans 13 amino acids. Germline CDR1 is SGHNT and CDR2 is YENEEA.

The chain recombines TRBV6-4 with TRBJ1-1; 8 bases are a match to TRBD1. The CDR3 has 14 amino acids. Germline trimming cut 5 bases from V and 4 bases from J; bases unmatched to any gene: 6. In germline, CDR1 is MRHNA, CDR2 SNTAGT. CDR3 in DNA: TGTGCCAGCAGTCGGACAGGGCGAAGCACTGAAGCTTTCTTT. Translation gives CASSRTGRSTEAFF.

The genes are TRBV5-5 and TRBJ2-1, with D perhaps TRBD1 (6 bases). Germline CDR1 is SGHKS and CDR2 is YYEKEE (reference sequence). V lost 2 bases and J lost 3, with 12 bases in between. The CDR3 runs to 15 residues. CDR3 coding DNA: TGTGCCAGCAGCTTTCCCCCGGACAGCTACAATGAGCAGTTCTTC. Protein sequence: CASSFPPDSYNEQFF.